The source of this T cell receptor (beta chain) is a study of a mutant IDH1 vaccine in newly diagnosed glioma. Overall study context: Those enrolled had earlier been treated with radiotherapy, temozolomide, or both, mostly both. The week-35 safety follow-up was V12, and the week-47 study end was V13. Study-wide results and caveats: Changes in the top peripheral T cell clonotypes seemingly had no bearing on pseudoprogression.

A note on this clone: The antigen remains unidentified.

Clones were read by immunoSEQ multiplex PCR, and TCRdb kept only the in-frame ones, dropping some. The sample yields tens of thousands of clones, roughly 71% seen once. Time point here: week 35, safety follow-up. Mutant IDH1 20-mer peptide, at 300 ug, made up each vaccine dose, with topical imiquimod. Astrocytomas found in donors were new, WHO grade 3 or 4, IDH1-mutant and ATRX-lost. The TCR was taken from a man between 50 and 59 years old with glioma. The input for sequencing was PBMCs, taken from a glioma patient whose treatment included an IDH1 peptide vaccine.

The CDR3 region is CASSQGARAFF. The DNA of the CDR3 is TGCGCCAGCAGCCAAGGGGCTAGGGCTTTCTTT. J is TRBJ1-1 and V is TRBV4-1; D unclear. CDR1 is MGHRA and CDR2 is YSYEKL in the germline V gene. V gave up 1 base and J gave up 11 bases, with 8 bases separating them. The CDR3 has 11 residues.